This T cell receptor beta chain was sequenced during a study of blood T cell repertoires in COVID-19. Study in general: The study drew acute and convalescent COVID-19 samples from the United States, Italy and Spain. PBMCs, B-cell-depleted T cells, or T cells provided the cDNA or gDNA that made up the material.

After removal of 3 bases from V and 4 bases from J, the junction contained 8 bases not matched to a gene. This CDR3 has 16 residues. Germline V lookup: CDR1 MNHEY, CDR2 SMNVEV (reference sequence). In the study's own analysis: Nucleated cell counts were estimated from reference gene primer amplification. The repertoire was sequenced with immunoSEQ multiplex PCR; TCRdb's copy has only in-frame clones and lacks some. That table furnishes V, J and clone size, whereas the DNA furnished D and trimming. The sample yields about 250,000 clones, about four fifths seen once. This TCR came from a middle-aged man with acute or convalescent COVID-19. This chain joins TRBV27 and TRBJ1-5; TRBD1 matches 8 bases. Material: peripheral blood. In nucleotides, the CDR3 is TGTGCCAGCAGTTTCACCACAGGGGGACCTAATCAGCCCCAGCATTTT. Translated, it gives CASSFTTGGPNQPQHF.